Reported below is one T cell receptor beta chain. Sequenced by immunoSEQ multiplex PCR; TCRdb stores in-frame clones only, minus some. The sample consists of 150,000 to 200,000 clones, 70% to 90% of them appearing once. The V and J ends lost 5 bases and 3 bases respectively, with 14 bases between them. The germline V gene encodes CDR1 ENHRY and CDR2 SYGVKD. CDR3 length equals 14 residues. The data were taken from a study of blood T cell repertoires in COVID-19. The sequenced material came from peripheral blood. The receptor was isolated from a woman older than 75 with acute or convalescent COVID-19. The V and J genes are TRBV10-3 and TRBJ2-7; TRBD2 might be the D (5 bases). The CDR3 here is CAISPDYRDYEQYF. CDR3 nucleotides: TGTGCCATCAGTCCTGACTACAGAGACTACGAGCAGTACTTC.